This is a list of T cell receptor beta chains from one sample in a study of cytomegalovirus exposure and HLA in healthy donors. Method: immunoSEQ multiplex PCR; TCRdb's copy keeps in-frame clones and lacks some. Among 120,000 to 150,000 clones listed, around 85% were seen once. The sequenced sample was PBMCs. These receptor sequences come from a man aged 40-55 years in good health and CMV-seropositive. CDR3s leave out the opening cysteine and the closing phenylalanine or tryptophan.

CDR3aa: ANGDSPTRDTIY
v_gene: TRBV10-3
j_gene: TRBJ1-3

CDR3aa: ASSLDRIGNTIY
v_gene: TRBV5-6
j_gene: TRBJ1-3

CDR3aa: ASSAGLAGGLETQY
v_gene: TRBV7-2
j_gene: TRBJ2-5

CDR3aa: ASSPELRGWNTEAF
v_gene: TRBV14
j_gene: TRBJ1-1

CDR3aa: ASSFVGGGPNEQF
v_gene: TRBV7-9
j_gene: TRBJ2-1

CDR3aa: ASRPGTGGSYNEQF
v_gene: TRBV19
j_gene: TRBJ2-1

CDR3aa: ASSLGRRDRDTDTQY
v_gene: TRBV5-4
j_gene: TRBJ2-3

CDR3aa: ASSVGGEGEKLF
v_gene: TRBV9
j_gene: TRBJ1-4

CDR3aa: ASSITGNYGYT
v_gene: TRBV6-1
j_gene: TRBJ1-2

CDR3aa: ASSQSPAGGRNEQF
v_gene: TRBV4-3
j_gene: TRBJ2-1

CDR3aa: ASSLTIPNRAGYNEQF
v_gene: TRBV7-3
j_gene: TRBJ2-1

CDR3aa: ASSLSGTGDQPQH
v_gene: TRBV27
j_gene: TRBJ1-5

CDR3aa: ASSQAAGGMTEAF
v_gene: TRBV4-1
j_gene: TRBJ1-1

CDR3aa: ASSSRDRGLVQY
v_gene: TRBV9
j_gene: TRBJ2-7

CDR3aa: AMHRDKNSPLH
v_gene: TRBV10-3
j_gene: TRBJ1-6

CDR3aa: AWSVPGQGARGYT
v_gene: TRBV30
j_gene: TRBJ1-2

CDR3aa: ASSLERTGKAF
v_gene: TRBV5-6
j_gene: TRBJ1-1

CDR3aa: ASSVGDYHYEQY
v_gene: TRBV9
j_gene: TRBJ2-7

CDR3aa: SALIVGQGARQPQH
v_gene: TRBV29-1
j_gene: TRBJ1-5

CDR3aa: ASSFGRGGVADTQY
v_gene: TRBV11-2
j_gene: TRBJ2-3

CDR3aa: ASSGTNTGELF
v_gene: TRBV9
j_gene: TRBJ2-2

CDR3aa: ASSLPGQRPYNEQF
v_gene: TRBV7-2
j_gene: TRBJ2-1

CDR3aa: ASSNQGSYEQY
v_gene: TRBV5-1
j_gene: TRBJ2-7

CDR3aa: ASSQDGRDNEKLF
v_gene: TRBV4-1
j_gene: TRBJ1-4

CDR3aa: ASGKTAEAF
v_gene: TRBV6-1
j_gene: TRBJ1-1

CDR3aa: ASSNQRGIPSDTQY
v_gene: TRBV11-2
j_gene: TRBJ2-3

CDR3aa: ASSTRSRETQY
v_gene: TRBV27
j_gene: TRBJ2-5

CDR3aa: ASSEKNRGRGGYT
v_gene: TRBV7-8
j_gene: TRBJ1-2

CDR3aa: AWGLYGYT
v_gene: TRBV30
j_gene: TRBJ1-2